Given below is one T cell receptor beta chain in context. These data come from a study of blood T cell repertoires in COVID-19. Study context: From the United States, Italy and Spain came samples of acute and convalescent COVID-19. T cells, B-cell-depleted T cells, or PBMCs provided the cDNA or gDNA that served as material.

This CDR3 is 15 amino acids long. Unmatched junction bases numbered 6, after V lost 5 bases and J lost 0 bases. Germline CDR1 KGHSH, CDR2 LQKENI. Original analysis: Reference gene primer amplification gave estimated nucleated cell counts. Generated by immunoSEQ multiplex PCR, the TCRdb table keeps only in-frame clones and is missing some. V, J and clone size were drawn from that table, and D and trimming were deduced from the DNA. Of about 180,000 clones listed, more than 90% are singletons. The specimen sequenced was peripheral blood. The clonotype was recovered from a man over 45 with acute or convalescent COVID-19. The chain employs TRBV18 and TRBJ2-7; TRBD2 matches at 8 bases. CDR3 coding DNA: TGTGCCAGCTCATCGGCGGGAGGCAACTCCTACGAGCAGTACTTC. Its translation is CASSSAGGNSYEQYF.